A few counts support the clone carrying this TCR beta chain. What it binds is unknown. The sample belongs to a study of T cell repertoires in cytomegalovirus infection. Study results and caveats: CMV-specific HLA-C-restricted TCR beta clonotypes dominated the ex vivo response.

MiXCR was run by TCRdb on the reads, yielding one entry per CDR3 protein. The sample lists about 900,000 distinct CDR3 sequences; roughly 30% were seen once. The ends were cut back, 0 bases at V and 3 bases at J, with 12 bases in the middle. The germline CDR1 and CDR2 sequences are SQVTM and ANQGSEA. There are 14 residues in the CDR3. This chain links TRBV29-1 with TRBJ2-7; tentative D call: TRBD2 (6 bases). The input for sequencing was cultured CD8+ T cells from PBMCs, taken from culture after CMV antigen stimulation. The TCR was taken from a human donor in good health (CMV status not recorded). Some clones in this sample may be carry-over from other donors' samples. The CDR3 DNA reads TGCAGCGTTGAAGACGGGACTGGTAACTACGAGCAGTACTTC. Translated, it gives CSVEDGTGNYEQYF.